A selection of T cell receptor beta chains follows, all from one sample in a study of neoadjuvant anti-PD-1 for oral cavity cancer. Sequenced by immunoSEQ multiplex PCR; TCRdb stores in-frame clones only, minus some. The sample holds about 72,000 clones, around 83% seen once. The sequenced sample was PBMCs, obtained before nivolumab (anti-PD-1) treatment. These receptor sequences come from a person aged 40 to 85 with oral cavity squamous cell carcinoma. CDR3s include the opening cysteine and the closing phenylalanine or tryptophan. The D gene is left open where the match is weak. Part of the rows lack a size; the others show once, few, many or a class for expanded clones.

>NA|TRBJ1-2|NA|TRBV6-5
TGTGCCAGCAGTTACTTCGGGACCCATGGCTACACCTTC
CASSYFGTHGYTF
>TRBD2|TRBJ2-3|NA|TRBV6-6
TGTGCCAGCAGAATTAGCGGGGGAGGCACAGATACGCAGTATTTT
CASRISGGGTDTQYF
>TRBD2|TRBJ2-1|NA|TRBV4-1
TGCGCCAGCAGCCAACGGGGAGGGGCCGCCTACAATGAGCAGTTCTTC
CASSQRGGAAYNEQFF
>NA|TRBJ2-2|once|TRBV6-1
TGTGCCAGCACCAAAGGGGGGGAGCTGTTTTTT
CASTKGGELFF
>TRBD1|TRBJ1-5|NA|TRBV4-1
TGCGCCAGCAGCCAGGAGGGACAGTTCAATCAGCCCCAGCATTTT
CASSQEGQFNQPQHF
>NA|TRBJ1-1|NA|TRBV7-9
TGTGCCAGCAGCTTAGGGCCGGGGCTGATGAACACTGAAGCTTTCTTT
CASSLGPGLMNTEAFF
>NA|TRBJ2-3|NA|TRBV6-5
TGTGCCAGCAGTTACTCGATATGGAACACAGATACGCAGTATTTT
CASSYSIWNTDTQYF
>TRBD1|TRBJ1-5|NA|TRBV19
TGTGCCAGTAGGCAAGGGACAGGGGAGCGGCCCCAGCATTTT
CASRQGTGERPQHF
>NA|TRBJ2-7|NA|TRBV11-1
TGTGCCAGCAGCTCCACCCACGAGCAGTACTTC
CASSSTHEQYF
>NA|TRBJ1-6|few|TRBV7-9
TGTGCCAGCAGCTCAGTGAGTTCACCCCTCCACTTT
CASSSVSSPLHF
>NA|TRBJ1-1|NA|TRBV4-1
TGCGCCAGCAGCCCCCGACGGAACACTGAAGCTTTCTTT
CASSPRRNTEAFF
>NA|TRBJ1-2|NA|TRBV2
TGTGCCAGCAGTGTATTGGGGGTTCACTATGGCTACACCTTC
CASSVLGVHYGYTF
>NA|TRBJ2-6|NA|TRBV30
TGTGCCTGGCGGGCCGGGGGGCTGTACTCTGGGGCCAACGTCCTGACTTTC
CAWRAGGLYSGANVLTF
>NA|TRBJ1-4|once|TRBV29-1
TGCAGCGCGGGGGGGCGACGCGCAACTAATGAAAAACTGTTTTTT
CSAGGRRATNEKLFF
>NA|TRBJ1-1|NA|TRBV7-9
TGTGCCAGCAGCTTAAGTTGGCAGAGGAACACTGAAGCTTTCTTT
CASSLSWQRNTEAFF
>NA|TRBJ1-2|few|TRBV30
TGTGCCTGGAGAAAAGGCGGCTACACCTTC
CAWRKGGYTF
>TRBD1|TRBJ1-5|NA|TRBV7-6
TGTGCCAGCAGCCCCGGACAGGGGAGCTGGGGCAATCAGCCCCAGCATTTT
CASSPGQGSWGNQPQHF
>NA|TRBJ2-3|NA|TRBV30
TGTGCCTGGAGTGTACGGGCAGATACGCAGTATTTT
CAWSVRADTQYF
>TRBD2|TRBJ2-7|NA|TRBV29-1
TGCAGCGTTGGGCGCGGGAGGGGAACCTACGAGCAGTACTTC
CSVGRGRGTYEQYF
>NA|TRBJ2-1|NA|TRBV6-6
TGTGCCGGCCGTGCGGACTGGCCCTCCAATGAGCAGTTCTTC
CAGRADWPSNEQFF
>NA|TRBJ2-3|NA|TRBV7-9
TGTGCCAGCAGCCACAGGGATACGCAGTATTTT
CASSHRDTQYF
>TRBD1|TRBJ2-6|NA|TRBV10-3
TGTGCCATCAGTGGCGCAGGGGGTCAGTCTGGGGCCAACGTCCTGACTTTC
CAISGAGGQSGANVLTF
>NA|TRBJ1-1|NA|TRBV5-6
TGTGCCAGCAGCTTGAACACTGAAGCTTTCTTT
CASSLNTEAFF
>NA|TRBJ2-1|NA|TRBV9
TGTGCCAGCAGCGTAGGAAGCGGGCCCTACAATGAGCAGTTCTTC
CASSVGSGPYNEQFF
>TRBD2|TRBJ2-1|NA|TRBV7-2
TGTGCCAGCAGCGTCCGGACTAGCGGGTACAATGAGCAGTTCTTC
CASSVRTSGYNEQFF
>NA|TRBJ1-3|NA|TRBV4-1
TGCGCCAGCAGCCAAGAGTTAATAAACTCTGGAAACACCATATATTTT
CASSQELINSGNTIYF
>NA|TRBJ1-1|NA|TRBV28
TGTGCCAGCAGTGATTACATGGAGTGGGGAGCTTTCTTT
CASSDYMEWGAFF
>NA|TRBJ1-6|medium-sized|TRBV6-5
TGTGCCAGCAGTTACTCGAACAGTAATAGTTCACCCCTCCACTTT
CASSYSNSNSSPLHF
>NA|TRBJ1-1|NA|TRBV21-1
TGTGCCAGCGATCCTATGAGGGGAGGAAGAGAAGCTTTCTTT
CASDPMRGGREAFF